One sample yielded the 28 T cell receptor beta chains listed below, sequenced in a study of CD8+ T cells in alopecia areata. Extraction and reverse transcription of RNA yielded cDNA as the sequencing template. TCRdb keeps only in-frame clones here, not all; method: immunoSEQ multiplex PCR. In the table there are some 170,000 clones, less than 70% of which are singletons. Treatment defined: oral pan-JAK inhibitor, 5-10 mg twice daily. This specimen was CD8+ T cells sorted from blood, taken at week 24, from a patient treated with tofacitinib. The receptors were gathered from a human donor with alopecia areata.

This chain connects TRBV27 to TRBJ2-5; D is perhaps TRBD1 or TRBD2 (6 bases each). The ends were cut back, 8 bases at V and 5 bases at J, with 15 bases in the middle. The CDR3 length is 13 residues. Germline-derived CDR1 and CDR2 are MNHEY and SMNVEV (reference sequence). The CDR3 bases are TGTGCCAGCGGCTGGGGGGCTGGGGAGACCCAGTACTTC. Amino acids: CASGWGAGETQYF.

V gene TRBV27 combines with J gene TRBJ2-7; 10 nucleotides align to TRBD1. Trimming took 3 bases from V and 0 from J; bases not matched to a gene: 2. The CDR3 contains 15 residues. The V gene's germline CDR1 is MNHEY and CDR2 SMNVEV (reference sequence). CDR3 sequence (DNA): TGTGCCAGCAGTTTGGGGACAGGGGCCTCCTACGAGCAGTACTTC. This gives the protein CASSLGTGASYEQYF.

This clone was counted only a few times. CDR3: CASSRIGGEKLFF. The CDR3 nucleotides read TGTGCCAGCAGCCGTATCGGGGGGGAAAAACTGTTTTTT. The chain joins TRBV13 to TRBJ1-4; TRBD1 might be the D (5 bases). This CDR3 region has 13 residues. V was pared by 5 bases and J by 8 bases, with 12 bases between. Germline V gene data show CDR1 as PRHDT and CDR2 as FYEKMQ (reference sequence).

A few counts support this clone. V gene TRBV29-1 combines with J gene TRBJ1-1; D not certain. This CDR3 is built from 11 residues. The V and J ends lost 4 bases and 1 base respectively, with 4 bases between them. The V gene's germline CDR1 is SQVTM and CDR2 ANQGSEA. The CDR3 reads CSVVRNTEAFF. Here the CDR3 DNA reads TGCAGCGTTGTAAGGAACACTGAAGCTTTCTTT.

The chain couples TRBV29-1 to TRBJ2-7; no firm D call. This CDR3 has 12 residues. Germline CDR1 and CDR2: SQVTM and ANQGSEA. V lost 4 bases and J lost 2, with 9 bases in between. CDR3 in amino acids: CSVGVGTYEQYF. The CDR3 coding sequence is TGCAGCGTTGGGGTAGGAACCTACGAGCAGTACTTC.

The chain has TRBV15 and TRBJ2-1; D uncertain. CDR3 length equals 15 residues. The V and J ends lost 3 bases and 2 bases respectively, with 11 bases between them. CDR1 LNHNV and CDR2 YYDKDF come from the germline V gene (reference sequence). Here the CDR3 reads CATSSPRQTYNEQFF. CDR3 nucleotides: TGTGCCACCAGCAGTCCTCGACAAACCTACAATGAGCAGTTCTTC. The variable domain in full, with the rest retrieved from reference TRBV15 and TRBJ2-1, is DAMVIQNPRYQVTQFGKPVTLSCSQTLNHNVMYWYQQKSSQAPKLLFHYYDKDFNNEADTPDNFQSRRPNTSFCFLDIRSPGLGDTAMYLCATSSPRQTYNEQFFGPGTRLTVL.

This clone was seen a handful of times. No DNA is shown, since the ends of the CDR3 on it are uncertain; the CDR3 is the one TCRdb lists. This sequence joins TRBV29-1 and TRBJ2-1; the D call of TRBD1 is as the table states it, not checked on the DNA. Germline CDR1 and CDR2: SQVTM and ANQGSEA. The CDR3 has 11 amino acids, counting both end residues. The chain's CDR3 is CSVATGTEKFF.

The chain uses TRBV30 and TRBJ1-1; no clear D. Trimming left V 3 bases short and J 4 bases short, with 12 bases between. CDR3 length: 13 amino acids. CDR1 GTSNPN and CDR2 SVGIG come from the germline V gene (reference sequence). Here the CDR3 reads CAWRPGRSTEAFF. The DNA of the CDR3 is TGTGCCTGGAGACCCGGACGATCCACTGAAGCTTTCTTT.

V gene TRBV27 combines with J gene TRBJ2-5, with D tentatively TRBD1 (5 bases). Trimming pared 5 bases from V and 2 bases from J, leaving 12 bases between. CDR3 size: 14 residues. Germline V gene data show CDR1 as MNHEY and CDR2 as SMNVEV (reference sequence). CDR3 region: CASSDFQGQETQYF. The CDR3 DNA reads as TGTGCCAGCAGTGATTTTCAGGGACAAGAGACCCAGTACTTC.

This sequence joins TRBV7-9 and TRBJ1-1; D is possibly TRBD1 (5 bases). The CDR3 totals 13 residues. The V end was cut by 5 bases, the J end by 7 bases, with 14 bases between. Germline V lookup: CDR1 SEHNR, CDR2 FQNEAQ (reference sequence). The CDR3 DNA reads TGTGCCAGCAGCCCGTGGGACGGCCTTGAAGCTTTCTTT. Its protein product is CASSPWDGLEAFF.

V and J are TRBV30 and TRBJ1-1; tentative D call: TRBD1 (5 bases). Germline-derived CDR1 and CDR2 are GTSNPN and SVGIG (reference sequence). The length of the CDR3 is 14 residues. V lost 0 bases and J lost 5, with 13 bases in between. Here the CDR3 reads CAWSVPRVRTEAFF. The CDR3 DNA reads TGTGCCTGGAGTGTACCCAGGGTTAGGACTGAAGCTTTCTTT.

This clone was picked up a small number of times. The chain is built from TRBV13 and TRBJ2-3; D possibly corresponds to TRBD2 (6 bases). V was cut by 5 bases and J by 3 bases, with 12 bases left in between. This CDR3 has 14 residues. Germline V gene lookup returns CDR1 PRHDT and CDR2 FYEKMQ (reference sequence). CDR3 loop: CASSERRGTDTQYF. The CDR3 DNA sequence: TGTGCCAGCAGCGAGAGACGGGGGACAGATACGCAGTATTTT. Combining the CDR3 with reference TRBV13 and TRBJ2-3 gives the whole variable domain AAGVIQSPRHLIKEKRETATLKCYPIPRHDTVYWYQQGPGQDPQFLISFYEKMQSDKGSIPDRFSAQQFSDYHSELNMSSLELGDSALYFCASSERRGTDTQYFGPGTRLTVL.

The V and J genes are TRBV30 and TRBJ1-1; perhaps TRBD1 as D (5 bases). The CDR3 covers 11 residues. Germline loops: CDR1 GTSNPN, CDR2 SVGIG (reference sequence). V was cut by 4 bases and J by 8 bases, with 11 bases left in between. CDR3 sequence: CAWTRGPEAFF. The CDR3 bases are TGTGCCTGGACAAGGGGACCCGAAGCTTTCTTT.

This sequence joins TRBV30 and TRBJ1-1, with D hard to call. Germline values: CDR1 GTSNPN, CDR2 SVGIG (reference sequence). The V and J ends lost 6 bases and 7 bases respectively, with 12 bases between them. CDR3 length equals 11 residues. The CDR3 region is CACLRGFEAFF. DNA of the CDR3: TGTGCCTGTCTCCGGGGATTTGAAGCTTTCTTT. Based on the CDR3 plus reference TRBV30 and TRBJ1-1, the full variable domain is SQTIHQWPATLVQPVGSPLSLECTVEGTSNPNLYWYRQAAGRGLQLLFYSVGIGQISSEVPQNLSASRPQDRQFILSSKKLLLSDSGFYLCACLRGFEAFFGQGTRLTVV.

The count of this clone is one. The chain employs TRBV5-1 and TRBJ1-2; weak D call: TRBD1 (5 bases). The CDR3 covers 15 residues. Germline CDR1 is SGHRS and CDR2 is YFSETQ. V dropped 4 bases and J dropped 0 bases, with 13 bases sitting between them. The CDR3 nucleotides read TGCGCCAGCAGCGGGACGACAGCTACTAACTATGGCTACACCTTC. It yields the protein CASSGTTATNYGYTF.

This clone came up a few times. This chain joins TRBV5-1 and TRBJ1-2; 8 positions match TRBD1. V lost 0 bases to trimming and J lost 5 bases; unmatched junction nucleotides: 6. The CDR3 length is 15 residues. CDR1 and CDR2 from the germline V gene are SGHRS and YFSETQ. CDR3 loop: CASSLGMDRVYGYTF. CDR3 in DNA: TGCGCCAGCAGCTTGGGTATGGACAGGGTTTATGGCTACACCTTC.

The rearrangement links TRBV2 to TRBJ1-6; 8 nucleotides match TRBD1. V lost 6 bases and J lost 4; bases outside the gene matches: 2. Germline-derived CDR1 and CDR2 are SNHLY and FYNNEI. The length of the CDR3 is 14 residues. The CDR3 is CASRDRAYNSPLHF. CDR3 DNA: TGTGCCAGCAGGGACAGGGCATATAATTCACCCCTCCACTTT.

The V call is TRBV23-1, the J call TRBJ1-4; D is uncertain. TRBV23-1 is classed as an ORF, of uncertain function. The CDR3 spans 13 residues. V dropped 2 bases and J dropped 6 bases, with 7 bases sitting between them. The CDR3 protein is CASSQRTDEKLFF. The CDR3 DNA reads as TGCGCCAGCAGTCAAAGGACTGATGAAAAACTGTTTTTT.

The rearrangement joins TRBV15 to TRBJ2-7, with TRBD1 matching 10 bases. Trimming cost V 5 bases and J 5 bases; bases outside gene matches: 3. This CDR3 spans 13 amino acids. From germline, CDR1 is LNHNV and CDR2 YYDKDF (reference sequence). The CDR3, as DNA: TGTGCCACCAGCGAGACAGGGGGCGACGAGCAGTACTTC. Translated: CATSETGGDEQYF. Filled out from reference TRBV15 and TRBJ2-7, the complete variable domain reads DAMVIQNPRYQVTQFGKPVTLSCSQTLNHNVMYWYQQKSSQAPKLLFHYYDKDFNNEADTPDNFQSRRPNTSFCFLDIRSPGLGDTAMYLCATSETGGDEQYFGPGTRLTVT.

The chain couples TRBV7-9 to TRBJ1-4; a weak D match, TRBD1 (5 bases). This CDR3 is 17 amino acids long. Trimming removed 7 bases at V and 1 base at J, with 19 bases between. Germline-derived CDR1 and CDR2 are SEHNR and FQNEAQ (reference sequence). CDR3 protein: CASTDLETDRTNEKLFF. In DNA form, the CDR3 reads TGTGCCAGCACCGACCTAGAAACAGACAGAACTAATGAAAAACTGTTTTTT. Full variable domain (missing parts from reference TRBV7-9 and TRBJ1-4): DTGVSQNPRHKITKRGQNVTFRCDPISEHNRLYWYRQTLGQGPEFLTYFQNEAQLEKSRLLSDRFSAERPKGSFSTLEIQRTEQGDSAMYLCASTDLETDRTNEKLFFGSGTQLSVL.

The chain is built from TRBV7-9 and TRBJ1-2; no clear D. CDR3 length: 11 amino acids. Germline loops: CDR1 SEHNR, CDR2 FQNEAQ (reference sequence). Trimming took off 5 bases at V and 8 bases at J, with 9 bases between the two ends. The DNA for the CDR3 is TGTGCCAGCAGCCCTGGGTACGGCTACACCTTC. Translating gives CASSPGYGYTF.

The chain combines TRBV7-9 with TRBJ1-2; D not certain. Germline CDR1 and CDR2: SEHNR and FQNEAQ (reference sequence). The germline V and J ends were trimmed by 3 bases and 6 bases, with 8 bases remaining between them. The CDR3 spans 12 residues. CDR3 loop: CASSLMKDGYTF. In DNA, the CDR3 is TGTGCCAGCAGCTTGATGAAGGATGGCTACACCTTC.

In its sample, this clone was seen many times. The chain is built from TRBV14 and TRBJ2-7; maybe TRBD2 (6 bases). Trimming removed 0 bases at V and 2 bases at J, with 8 bases between. From germline, CDR1 is SGHDN and CDR2 FVKESK. The CDR3 loop spans 14 amino acids. CDR3 region: CASSQDAGPYEQYF. The CDR3 bases are TGTGCCAGCAGCCAAGATGCGGGACCCTACGAGCAGTACTTC.

The chain uses TRBV4-3 and TRBJ2-7; the D gene is possibly TRBD1 (6 bases). Trimming left V 3 bases short and J 5 bases short, with 11 bases between. Germline V gene sequence: CDR1 LGHNA, CDR2 YSLEER. CDR3 length: 13 amino acids. The CDR3 sequence: CASSQSRGNEQYF. CDR3 DNA sequence: TGCGCCAGCAGCCAGTCCAGGGGCAACGAGCAGTACTTC.

The genes are TRBV29-1 and TRBJ2-2; TRBD2 might be the D (6 bases). The CDR3 extends over 12 amino acids. CDR1 is SQVTM, CDR2 ANQGSEA, per germline. Trimming pared 5 bases from V and 5 bases from J, leaving 9 bases between. CDR3 residues: CSVSLATGELFF. Here the CDR3 DNA reads TGCAGCGTTAGTCTAGCGACCGGGGAGCTGTTTTTT.

CDR3 in amino acids: CASSQDRDTGELFF. In DNA, the CDR3 is TGCGCCAGCAGCCAAGATAGGGACACCGGGGAGCTGTTTTTT. J is TRBJ2-2 and V is TRBV4-3; the D is unclear. Trimming pared 0 bases from V and 3 bases from J, leaving 5 bases between. Germline V lookup: CDR1 LGHNA, CDR2 YSLEER. The CDR3 spans 14 residues.

The genes are TRBV4-3 and TRBJ2-5; D unclear. This CDR3 has 15 amino acids. Deletions cut 0 bases from V and 5 bases from J, with 13 bases between. Germline CDR1 is LGHNA and CDR2 is YSLEER. As DNA, the CDR3 is TGCGCCAGCAGCCAAGATCGGTCCAGCCTGGAGACCCAGTACTTC. It codes for CASSQDRSSLETQYF.

The chain recombines TRBV5-6 with TRBJ1-5; D is uncertain. CDR3 length equals 15 residues. V gave up 0 bases and J gave up 3 bases, with 10 bases separating them. Germline CDR1 is SGHDT and CDR2 is YYEEEE. The CDR3 coding sequence is TGTGCCAGCAGCTTGGGTGCAGAGACCAATCAGCCCCAGCATTTT. Translation gives CASSLGAETNQPQHF.